This TCR beta chain appears in the sequencing data of a study of T cells expressing NK-cell markers. Background on the study: Each TCR beta repertoire originated in sorted T cells that were CD3+CD56+NKG2C+, CD3+CD56+NKG2C- or CD3+CD56-NKG2C+. The study's findings and limits: In a handful of donors, dominant CD3+CD56+NKG2C+ clones formed 1.0-7.0% of CD8+ cells. Also leading the CD3+CD56-NKG2C+ fraction in several donors were these clonotypes.

Germline values: CDR1 SGHTA, CDR2 FQGNSA. The CDR3 is 16 amino acids. For this clonotype: Its antigen is not known.

Generation of TCR beta cDNA was performed by 5'RACE template switching incorporating UMIs. With the 5' RACE reads reprocessed, TCRdb shows one record per CDR3 protein and no DNA. This sample's clone table lists about 540,000 distinct CDR3 sequences. The clonotype originates from a man aged 18 to 35 in good health. The V and J genes are TRBV7-2 and TRBJ2-7; TCRdb's D gene call, TRBD2, goes unchecked for lack of DNA. Sequencing input: blood T cells: a sorted CD56 or NKG2C T cell subset, CD4+ or CD8+ T cells, or bulk PBMC T cells (not recorded which). CDR3 protein: CASSSDWVAVTYEQYF.